Presented here are 22 T cell receptor beta chains from one specimen sequenced in a study of T cell responses to AZD1222 COVID-19 vaccine. The table came from immunoSEQ multiplex PCR; TCRdb's copy has only in-frame clones and leaves some out. The sample lists about 270,000 clones; about 94% were seen once. Here the sequenced sample was peripheral blood, taken 28 days after the second AZD1222 dose. The receptors come from an adult who received the AZD1222 COVID-19 vaccine.

This chain's CDR3 is CASSPPETIYEQYF. The DNA for the CDR3 is TGTGCCAGCTCACCACCAGAGACTATCTACGAGCAGTACTTC. The V gene is TRBV18, the J gene TRBJ2-7; the D gene is possibly TRBD2 (5 bases). V was shortened by 0 bases and J by 3 bases, with 9 bases between the two germline ends. This CDR3 has 14 amino acids. Germline CDR1 and CDR2: KGHSH and LQKENI.

This chain's CDR3 is CASSTSRVANEKLFF. Written as DNA, the CDR3 is TGTGCCAGTAGTACTTCCAGGGTGGCTAATGAAAAACTGTTTTTT. The chain links TRBV19 to TRBJ1-4, with a weak D call TRBD1 (5 bases). CDR1 is LNHDA, CDR2 SQIVND, per germline (reference sequence). This CDR3 has 15 amino acids. V was cut by 4 bases and J by 3 bases, with 12 bases left in between.

V usage is TRBV7-9 and J usage is TRBJ2-1; unclear D gene. Germline lookup yields CDR1 SEHNR and CDR2 FQNEAQ (reference sequence). Between the trimmed V and J ends, which lost 7 bases and 6 bases, there was a span of 10 bases. The CDR3 covers 12 residues. Here the CDR3 reads CASTPVGNEQFF. CDR3 bases: TGTGCCAGCACCCCCGTGGGCAATGAGCAGTTCTTC.

The CDR3 is CASSQRSGTDTQYF. The CDR3 nucleotides are TGTGCCAGCAGCCAAAGGAGCGGCACAGATACGCAGTATTTT. The chain joins TRBV7-2 to TRBJ2-3, with D uncertain. V lost 5 bases, J lost 1 base, and 10 bases lay in between. The CDR3 contains 14 residues. Germline V CDR1 and CDR2: SGHTA, FQGNSA.

This sequence joins TRBV9 and TRBJ2-7; 8 bases are a match to TRBD2. CDR1 SGDLS and CDR2 YYNGEE come from the germline V gene. The junction had 9 bases not matched to a gene; V was cut back by 4 bases and J by 6 bases. The CDR3 is made up of 14 amino acids. This CDR3 is CASSIDRTSSEQYF. The DNA for the CDR3 is TGTGCCAGCAGCATAGACAGGACTAGCAGCGAGCAGTACTTC.

This chain joins TRBV18 and TRBJ2-5; 8 bases agree with TRBD2. V was clipped by 2 bases and J by 2 bases; unmatched bases: 7. Germline-derived CDR1 and CDR2 are KGHSH and LQKENI. The CDR3 runs to 16 residues. CDR3 in DNA: TGTGCCAGCTCACCATCAACTAGCGGAAGTCAAGAGACCCAGTACTTC. As protein: CASSPSTSGSQETQYF.

This chain links TRBV7-2 with TRBJ2-2; 7 nucleotides match TRBD1. Germline V gene data show CDR1 as SGHTA and CDR2 as FQGNSA. V lost 3 bases, J lost 4 bases, and 11 bases stayed unmatched. This CDR3 is 17 amino acids long. In DNA form, the CDR3 reads TGTGCCAGCAGCTTCGCAGGGGGTACTCCTATCACCGGGGAGCTGTTTTTT. It yields the protein CASSFAGGTPITGELFF.

This clone has only one observation. The chain is built from TRBV10-1 and TRBJ2-5; 10 nucleotides line up with TRBD1. J was trimmed by 5 bases and V by 4 bases; bases with no gene match: 4. Germline lookup yields CDR1 WNHNN and CDR2 SYGVQD (reference sequence). The CDR3 has 14 amino acids. CDR3 sequence: CASSAWDRGETQYF. CDR3 bases: TGCGCCAGCAGTGCATGGGACAGGGGTGAGACCCAGTACTTC.

The gene calls are TRBV19 and TRBJ1-1; 7 nucleotides agree with TRBD1. V shed 3 bases, J shed 3 bases, and the junction held 4 bases outside the gene matches. The germline gives CDR1 LNHDA, CDR2 SQIVND (reference sequence). This CDR3 contains 14 residues. The CDR3 region has the DNA TGTGCCAGTAGTATGGCCGACAGGGACACTGAAGCTTTCTTT. Its protein is CASSMADRDTEAFF.

The chain employs TRBV14 and TRBJ1-1; D is uncertain. CDR3 length equals 13 residues. The V end was cut by 1 base, the J end by 0 bases, with 3 bases between. CDR1 and CDR2 (germline): SGHDN, FVKESK. The CDR3 loop is CASSQAMNTEAFF. CDR3 sequence (DNA): TGTGCCAGCAGCCAAGCAATGAACACTGAAGCTTTCTTT. Full variable domain (outside the CDR3, taken from reference TRBV14 and TRBJ1-1): EAGVTQFPSHSVIEKGQTVTLRCDPISGHDNLYWYRRVMGKEIKFLLHFVKESKQDESGMPNNRFLAERTGGTYSTLKVQPAELEDSGVYFCASSQAMNTEAFFGQGTRLTVV.

Here the CDR3 reads CASSHRTPLAGGRNEQFF. In DNA, the CDR3 is TGCGCCAGCAGCCACAGAACCCCCCTAGCGGGAGGACGAAATGAGCAGTTCTTC. The J gene is TRBJ2-1, the V gene TRBV4-3; 11 bases fit TRBD2. CDR1 is LGHNA, CDR2 YSLEER, per germline. Trimming removed 3 bases from V and 7 bases from J; junction bases left unmatched: 14. The CDR3 runs 18 residues.

This chain uses TRBV7-3 with TRBJ2-2; weak D call: TRBD2 (6 bases). V dropped 3 bases and J dropped 7 bases, with 15 bases sitting between them. Germline V gives CDR1 SGHTA, CDR2 FQGTGA. There are 15 residues in the CDR3. The CDR3 loop reads CASSFRNSGYGELFF. DNA for the CDR3: TGTGCCAGCAGCTTCCGAAACAGCGGGTACGGGGAGCTGTTTTTT. The whole variable domain, remainder taken from reference TRBV7-3 and TRBJ2-2, is GAGVSQTPSNKVTEKGKYVELRCDPISGHTALYWYRQSLGQGPEFLIYFQGTGAADDSGLPNDRFFAVRPEGSVSTLKIQRTERGDSAVYLCASSFRNSGYGELFFGEGSRLTVL.

V gene TRBV5-8 combines with J gene TRBJ1-4; no clear D. The length of the CDR3 is 16 residues. Deletions cut 0 bases from V and 0 bases from J, with 9 bases between. Germline CDR1 reads SGHTS; CDR2 reads YDEGEE. In DNA form, the CDR3 reads TGTGCCAGCAGCTTGGGCCGACTGGCAACTAATGAAAAACTGTTTTTT. Translated: CASSLGRLATNEKLFF.

As DNA, the CDR3 is TGTGCCAGCAGCCCCCAGGTTGCGACAGTAAATTCACCCCTCCACTTT. Translated, it gives CASSPQVATVNSPLHF. The chain links TRBV7-8 to TRBJ1-6, with D perhaps TRBD1 (5 bases). The CDR3 is made up of 16 amino acids. Trimming shortened V by 5 bases and J by 7 bases, and 18 bases separated the two germline ends. Germline V gives CDR1 SGHVS, CDR2 FQNEAQ.

This clone was detected only once. The chain recombines TRBV7-8 with TRBJ1-1, with D perhaps TRBD1 (5 bases). Trimming removed 5 bases from V and 11 bases from J, with 15 bases in between. This CDR3 spans 12 amino acids. The V gene's germline CDR1 is SGHVS and CDR2 FQNEAQ. The CDR3 protein is CASSPTGTWAFF. The DNA of the CDR3 is TGTGCCAGCAGCCCGACCGGGACTTGGGCTTTCTTT. Looking up the rest from reference TRBV7-8 and TRBJ1-1 gives the full variable domain: GAGVSQSPRYKVAKRGQDVALRCDPISGHVSLFWYQQALGQGPEFLTYFQNEAQLDKSGLPSDRFFAERPEGSVSTLKIQRTQQEDSAVYLCASSPTGTWAFFGQGTRLTVV.

The V gene is TRBV4-1, the J gene TRBJ1-1, with TRBD1 matching 7 bases. The trim removed 0 bases at V and 2 bases at J, leaving 9 bases unmatched. From germline, CDR1 is MGHRA and CDR2 YSYEKL. The CDR3 runs to 17 residues. DNA of the CDR3: TGCGCCAGCAGCCAAGATTACGGGACAGAACGAAACACTGAAGCTTTCTTT. Protein: CASSQDYGTERNTEAFF.

The V gene is TRBV6-2 or TRBV6-3, the J gene TRBJ1-4, with 8 bases aligning to TRBD1. This CDR3 contains 14 residues. The V and J ends lost 5 bases and 5 bases, in that order; junction bases with no gene match: 4. Per germline, CDR1 MNHEY and CDR2 SVGEGT. The chain's CDR3 is CASSLGQGNEKLFF. Written as DNA, the CDR3 is TGTGCCAGCAGTCTCGGACAGGGAAATGAAAAACTGTTTTTT.

The chain has TRBV30 and TRBJ2-5; either TRBD1 or TRBD2 may supply D (5 bases each). There are 14 residues in the CDR3. Germline V CDR1 and CDR2: GTSNPN, SVGIG (reference sequence). V gave up 0 bases and J gave up 7 bases, with 15 bases separating them. CDR3 residues: CAWSVGLGDGTQYF. DNA of the CDR3: TGTGCCTGGAGTGTAGGACTGGGGGACGGGACCCAGTACTTC.

The chain employs TRBV5-1 and TRBJ1-3, with TRBD1 as a possible D gene (6 bases). Germline-derived CDR1 and CDR2 are SGHRS and YFSETQ. V was pared by 0 bases and J by 2 bases, with 9 bases between. This CDR3 is built from 15 residues. DNA for the CDR3: TGCGCCAGCAGCTTGGACAGGGCGGCTGGAAACACCATATATTTT. Encoded protein: CASSLDRAAGNTIYF.

The chain is built from TRBV5-1 and TRBJ1-1; D possibly corresponds to TRBD1 (5 bases). From germline, CDR1 is SGHRS and CDR2 YFSETQ. Trimming left V 3 bases short and J 7 bases short, with 13 bases between. This CDR3 is 13 amino acids long. Written as DNA, the CDR3 is TGCGCCAGCAGCTCTTTCGACAGTCGTGAAGCTTTCTTT. It yields the protein CASSSFDSREAFF.

The genes are TRBV10-3 and TRBJ2-5; D call uncertain. The CDR3 covers 14 residues. Per germline, CDR1 ENHRY and CDR2 SYGVKD. V lost 5 bases and J lost 5, with 15 bases in between. CDR3 in amino acids: CAISYRRGQETQYF. The CDR3 region has the DNA TGTGCCATCAGTTATCGACGAGGCCAGGAGACCCAGTACTTC.

The V call is TRBV6-5, the J call TRBJ2-7, with a tentative D call TRBD1 (6 bases). The CDR3 length is 16 residues. The ends were cut back, 0 bases at V and 4 bases at J, with 16 bases in the middle. Germline V gene data show CDR1 as MNHEY and CDR2 as SVGAGI. CDR3 DNA: TGTGCCAGCAGTTACTCGACGGGACACTTACCTTACGAGCAGTACTTC. This codes for CASSYSTGHLPYEQYF.